These 8 T cell receptor beta chains originate from one sample sequenced in a study of cytomegalovirus exposure and HLA in healthy donors. Vbeta (60) and Jbeta (13) primers were used in the PCR. Generated by immunoSEQ multiplex PCR, the TCRdb table keeps only in-frame clones and is missing some. The sample consists of about 130,000 clones, around 85% of them appearing once. Sequenced input: PBMCs. Receptors originate from a woman between 25 and 40 years old in good health and CMV-seropositive.

This clone was found a few times. V gene TRBV18 combines with J gene TRBJ1-1, with 8 bases fitting TRBD1. Trimming at V came to 5 bases and at J to 8 bases, leaving 10 bases not matched to a gene. The CDR3 totals 14 residues. Germline lookup yields CDR1 KGHSH and CDR2 LQKENI. The DNA of the CDR3 is TGTGCCAGCTCAACCCTGACAGGGGAGGGGGAAGCTTTCTTT. Amino acids: CASSTLTGEGEAFF. Filled out from reference TRBV18 and TRBJ1-1, the complete variable domain reads NAGVMQNPRHLVRRRGQEARLRCSPMKGHSHVYWYRQLPEEGLKFMVYLQKENIIDESGMPKERFSAEFPKEGPSILRIQQVVRGDSAAYFCASSTLTGEGEAFFGQGTRLTVV.

This chain uses TRBV5-6 with TRBJ2-5, with TRBD2 matching 7 bases. The J call may be incorrect, as the DNA end agrees better with TRBJ2-7. The CDR3 has 14 residues. Germline V lookup: CDR1 SGHDT, CDR2 YYEEEE. The CDR3 sequence is CASSFTSDSYEQYF. The CDR3 bases are TGTGCCAGCAGCTTTACTAGCGACTCCTACGAGCAGTACTTC.

The gene calls are TRBV7-9 and TRBJ2-7; D may be TRBD2 (6 bases). This CDR3 is built from 14 residues. Germline V gives CDR1 SEHNR, CDR2 FQNEAQ (reference sequence). V shed 5 bases and J shed 0 bases, with 11 bases lying between them. The CDR3 DNA reads TGTGCCAGCAGCCCCTCGGGGGTCTCCTACGAGCAGTACTTC. This codes for CASSPSGVSYEQYF.

The rearrangement joins TRBV5-1 to TRBJ2-3, with D possibly TRBD2 on 6 matching bases. The CDR3 contains 15 residues. The V gene's germline CDR1 is SGHRS and CDR2 YFSETQ. The V gene lost 6 bases and the J gene lost 2 bases, with 16 bases spanning the gap. The CDR3 loop reads CASISNGEVTDTQYF. CDR3 nucleotide sequence: TGCGCCAGCATAAGTAACGGGGAGGTCACAGATACGCAGTATTTT.

The rearrangement links TRBV5-4 to TRBJ1-1; 7 nucleotides agree with TRBD1. The CDR3 has 13 residues. The V segment lost 2 bases and the J segment 6 bases; nucleotides outside the gene matches: 4. Germline CDR1 is SGHNT and CDR2 is YYREEE (reference sequence). This CDR3 is CASSFQGEAEAFF. DNA for the CDR3: TGTGCCAGCAGCTTTCAGGGGGAAGCTGAAGCTTTCTTT.

The chain carries TRBV2 and TRBJ1-4; D call uncertain. CDR3 length: 11 residues. Germline V gene lookup returns CDR1 SNHLY and CDR2 FYNNEI. The ends were cut back, 4 bases at V and 8 bases at J, with 5 bases in the middle. CDR3 bases: TGTGCCAGCAGTGGCGTGGAAAAACTGTTTTTT. This sequence encodes CASSGVEKLFF. Combining the CDR3 with reference TRBV2 and TRBJ1-4 gives the whole variable domain EPEVTQTPSHQVTQMGQEVILRCVPISNHLYFYWYRQILGQKVEFLVSFYNNEISEKSEIFDDQFSVERPDGSNFTLKIRSTKLEDSAMYFCASSGVEKLFFGSGTQLSVL.

This sequence joins TRBV27 and TRBJ2-1; D is uncertain. This CDR3 is built from 13 residues. CDR1 MNHEY and CDR2 SMNVEV come from the germline V gene (reference sequence). The ends were cut back, 3 bases at V and 4 bases at J, with 7 bases in the middle. The CDR3 loop reads CASSLAHYNEQFF. For the CDR3, the DNA is TGTGCCAGCAGTTTGGCCCATTACAATGAGCAGTTCTTC.

This chain connects TRBV2 to TRBJ2-5; D is unresolved. Trimming stripped 4 bases from V and 2 bases from J, with 11 bases between. The CDR3 loop spans 14 amino acids. CDR1 SNHLY and CDR2 FYNNEI come from the germline V gene. The CDR3 coding sequence is TGTGCCAGCAGTGGAATTGCGCCACAAGAGACCCAGTACTTC. Translated, it gives CASSGIAPQETQYF.